This T cell receptor (beta chain) was captured in a study of identical twins' blood T cells. Notes on the study in general: Twins reportedly had markedly more similar V usage than unrelated donors, even among out-of-frame TCRbeta clonotypes.

On this clonotype itself: Its antigen is not known.

Each TCR cDNA library carried sample-specific barcodes on both ends. Per the original data handling: Each library had roughly 2 to 3.6 million CDR3 reads and about 90,000 to nearly 550,000 clonotypes. TCRdb fed the 5' RACE reads into MiXCR, producing one record per CDR3 protein. TCRdb, rather than the study authors, made the V and J calls. Seen here are around 380,000 distinct CDR3 sequences, over 25% observed once, and the top ten hold 5.5% to 7%. The germline V gene has CDR1 SGDLS and CDR2 YYNGEE. The CDR3 contains 15 residues. The germline V and J ends were trimmed by 4 bases and 2 bases, with 13 bases remaining between them.

V gene TRBV9 combines with J gene TRBJ1-3; D remains unclear. The source of this sequence is a woman between 18 and 50 years old in good health. Sequencing was performed on PBMCs. The CDR3 here is CASSPRPGPGNTIYF. CDR3 DNA: TGTGCCAGCAGCCCCAGGCCGGGCCCTGGAAACACCATATATTTT. Using reference TRBV9 and TRBJ1-3 for the parts outside the CDR3, the full variable domain is DSGVTQTPKHLITATGQRVTLRCSPRSGDLSVYWYQQSLDQGLQFLIQYYNGEERAKGNILERFSAQQFPDLHSELNLSSLELGDSALYFCASSPRPGPGNTIYFGEGSWLTVV.